A selection of T cell receptor beta chains follows, all from one sample in a study of blood T cells in healthy people across ages. TCRdb itself ran the 5' RACE reads through MiXCR, one entry per CDR3 protein. The data show around 1,000,000 distinct CDR3 sequences, less than 25% seen once. This same sample was also taken into another study, of T cells of mothers and their children.

Sequenced material: blood. Every receptor here comes from a girl aged 2 to 10 in good health. CDR3s include the opening cysteine and the closing phenylalanine or tryptophan. The order of the fields is clone size, D gene, J gene, V gene, CDR3 length, CDR3 DNA, CDR3 protein. The D gene is left open where the match is weak. Only some rows state a clone size, as once, few, many or a class for expanded clones.

size: .; D: TRBD2; J: TRBJ2-5; V: TRBV24-1; length: 14; DNA: TGTGCCACCGCTCCTAGCGGGGCACAAGAGACCCAGTACTTC; CDR3: CATAPSGAQETQYF
size: few; D: TRBD1; J: TRBJ2-7; V: TRBV11-2; length: 15; DNA: TGTGCCAGCAGCTTAGTAGGACAGGGAGTATTTGAGCAGTACTTC; CDR3: CASSLVGQGVFEQYF
size: once; D: .; J: TRBJ2-1; V: TRBV7-9; length: 14; DNA: TGTGCCAGCAGGTCAAGGGGGTCAGGCAATGAGCAGTTCTTC; CDR3: CASRSRGSGNEQFF
size: few; D: .; J: TRBJ2-7; V: TRBV19; length: 13; DNA: TGTGCCAGTAACCCCCGAGGGGCCTACGAGCGGTACTTC; CDR3: CASNPRGAYERYF
size: few; D: .; J: TRBJ2-1; V: TRBV5-1; length: 15; DNA: TGCGCCAGCAGCTTGGGGCAGGGGAGGGTCAATGAGCAGTTCTTC; CDR3: CASSLGQGRVNEQFF
size: few; D: .; J: TRBJ1-3; V: TRBV28; length: 14; DNA: TGTGCCAGCAGTCCGGGTTTCTCTGGAAACACCATATATTTT; CDR3: CASSPGFSGNTIYF
size: .; D: .; J: TRBJ2-1; V: TRBV5-1; length: 15; DNA: TGCGCCAGCAGCTTGGCCGCACAGGTCTACAATGAGCAGTTCTTC; CDR3: CASSLAAQVYNEQFF
size: many; D: .; J: TRBJ1-4; V: TRBV9; length: 13; DNA: TGTGCCAGCAGCGTGGACGGGTCCGAGGAACTGTTTTTT; CDR3: CASSVDGSEELFF
size: .; D: TRBD2; J: TRBJ2-2; V: TRBV5-6; length: 16; DNA: TGTGCCAGCAGCTTGGGACTAGCGGGACATACCGGGGAGCTGTTTTTT; CDR3: CASSLGLAGHTGELFF
size: .; D: .; J: TRBJ2-7; V: TRBV13; length: 12; DNA: TGTGCCAGCAGCTCTAAGAGGTACGAGCAGTACTTC; CDR3: CASSSKRYEQYF
size: .; D: .; J: TRBJ2-7; V: TRBV29-1; length: 19; DNA: TGCAGCGTGCTAACTACCCGGTCCAGAATAAAGGACTATTCCTACGAGCAGTACTTC; CDR3: CSVLTTRSRIKDYSYEQYF
size: .; D: .; J: TRBJ1-1; V: TRBV5-5; length: 14; DNA: TGTGCCAGCATTTCCAGGTCAGGGGACACTGAAGCTTTCTTT; CDR3: CASISRSGDTEAFF
size: few; D: .; J: TRBJ2-1; V: TRBV12-3/TRBV12-4; length: 13; DNA: TGTGCCAGCAGACTAGTTCCCAACAATGAGCAGTTCTTC; CDR3: CASRLVPNNEQFF
size: .; D: .; J: TRBJ1-6; V: TRBV11-2; length: 16; DNA: TGTGCCAGCAGCTTCGGCGGGCGCTCCTATAATTCACCCCTCCACTTT; CDR3: CASSFGGRSYNSPLHF
size: .; D: TRBD1; J: TRBJ2-7; V: TRBV6-2/TRBV6-3; length: 15; DNA: TGTGCCAGCAGACTCAGGGGGCGAGACGTCTACGAGCAGTACTTC; CDR3: CASRLRGRDVYEQYF
size: few; D: .; J: TRBJ2-2; V: TRBV5-1; length: 16; DNA: TGCGCCAGCAGCTTGGTGACTGCGGATGGATCAGGGGAGCTGTTTTTT; CDR3: CASSLVTADGSGELFF
size: .; D: TRBD2; J: TRBJ2-5; V: TRBV28; length: 14; DNA: TGTGCCACCAGTTTTAGCGGGAGGGTTGGGACCCAGTACTTC; CDR3: CATSFSGRVGTQYF
size: .; D: .; J: TRBJ1-1; V: TRBV5-1; length: 16; DNA: TGCGCCAGCAGCTTGACTACCCGCGGATCGAACACTGAAGCTTTCTTT; CDR3: CASSLTTRGSNTEAFF
size: .; D: .; J: TRBJ2-3; V: TRBV7-9; length: 13; DNA: TGTGCCAGCAGCTTCGATTGGATCGATACGCAGTATTTT; CDR3: CASSFDWIDTQYF
size: few; D: .; J: TRBJ2-7; V: TRBV20-1; length: 15; DNA: TGCAGTGCTAGAGAAGGGCCTATCCTAACCTACGAGCAGTACTTC; CDR3: CSAREGPILTYEQYF